Presented here are 6 T cell receptor beta chains from one specimen sequenced in a study of beta chain features in type 1 diabetes. Whole-study results and caveats: TCRB CDR3s from Type 1 diabetes patients were moderately but significantly shorter in all four CD4+ subsets.

For these receptors, no antigen is known. Sequenced material consisted of expressed TCRB transcripts (all of the isolated RNA was reverse transcribed). Clones were read by immunoSEQ multiplex PCR, and TCRdb kept only the in-frame ones, dropping some. The profile covers around 130,000 clones, with around 9% appearing a single time and roughly 0.75% taken by the ten largest. Input material: central memory CD4+ T cells from blood. The receptor source for this set is a man in his thirties or forties with type 1 diabetes.

This clone was seen a handful of times. The chain couples TRBV7-3 to TRBJ2-1; 7 nucleotides line up with TRBD1. V shed 8 bases and J 0 bases; nucleotides not matched to a gene: 4. From germline, CDR1 is SGHTA and CDR2 FQGTGA. There are 14 residues in the CDR3. CDR3 sequence (DNA): TGTGCCAGCGGACGACAGGGCTCCTACAATGAGCAGTTCTTC. Protein product: CASGRQGSYNEQFF. The complete variable domain, with remaining parts taken from reference TRBV7-3 and TRBJ2-1, reads GAGVSQTPSNKVTEKGKYVELRCDPISGHTALYWYRQSLGQGPEFLIYFQGTGAADDSGLPNDRFFAVRPEGSVSTLKIQRTERGDSAVYLCASGRQGSYNEQFFGPGTRLTVL.

In DNA, the CDR3 is TGTGCCAGCAGCCAAGAAGGAGTGAACTCTGGAAACACCATATATTTT. As protein: CASSQEGVNSGNTIYF. The gene calls are TRBV14 and TRBJ1-3; the D is unclear. V lost 0 bases and J 0 bases, leaving 9 bases between the germline ends. In germline, CDR1 is SGHDN, CDR2 FVKESK. The CDR3 consists of 16 residues.

The chain employs TRBV18 and TRBJ2-3, with D hard to call. CDR1 KGHSH and CDR2 LQKENI come from the germline V gene. V dropped 3 bases and J dropped 3 bases, with 7 bases sitting between them. This CDR3 has 13 amino acids. CDR3 bases: TGTGCCAGCTCACCGGCAACAACAGATACGCAGTATTTT. Encoded protein: CASSPATTDTQYF.

This clone was seen a handful of times. The rearrangement links TRBV5-1 to TRBJ2-3; TRBD2 matches at 12 bases. Losses at the gene ends were 1 base for V and 6 bases for J; bases not matched to a gene: 6. Germline V lookup: CDR1 SGHRS, CDR2 YFSETQ. The CDR3 extends over 16 amino acids. This CDR3 is CASSLSVLAGGDTQYF. The CDR3 nucleotides are TGCGCCAGCAGCTTGTCGGTGCTAGCGGGGGGGGATACGCAGTATTTT. Complete variable domain (other parts from reference TRBV5-1 and TRBJ2-3): KAGVTQTPRYLIKTRGQQVTLSCSPISGHRSVSWYQQTPGQGLQFLFEYFSETQRNKGNFPGRFSGRQFSNSRSEMNVSTLELGDSALYLCASSLSVLAGGDTQYFGPGTRLTVL.

This clone was counted only a few times. The chain joins TRBV6-1 to TRBJ2-5; TRBD1 is a possible D gene (6 bases). Per germline, CDR1 MNHNS and CDR2 SASEGT. The CDR3 consists of 15 residues. V was shortened by 7 bases and J by 3 bases, with 18 bases between the two germline ends. The CDR3 DNA reads as TGTGCCAGCACTAAGTACTGGGGGCGCGAAGAGACCCAGTACTTC. Its protein is CASTKYWGREETQYF.

This clone has at least ten counts. The chain uses TRBV19 and TRBJ2-5, with D tentatively TRBD2 (6 bases). V lost 5 bases and J 9 bases, leaving 13 bases between the germline ends. Per the germline V gene, CDR1 is LNHDA and CDR2 is SQIVND (reference sequence). CDR3 length: 12 residues. The CDR3 nucleotides read TGTGCCAGTAGTTCTTTCCGGGGGTCCCAGTACTTC. This codes for CASSSFRGSQYF.